The 22 T cell receptor beta chains in this list originate from one sample, sequenced in a study of blood T cell repertoires in COVID-19. Sequenced by immunoSEQ multiplex PCR; TCRdb stores in-frame clones only, minus some. Of around 200,000 clones in the sample, around 84% were seen once. The sequencing sample was made of peripheral blood. These receptors all stem from a woman of 80 years or more with active or convalescent COVID-19.

This CDR3 is CASSFRDRGEQYF. In nucleotides, the CDR3 is TGTGCCAGCAGCTTCAGGGACAGGGGCGAGCAGTACTTC. V gene TRBV11-3 combines with J gene TRBJ2-7, with TRBD1 matching 10 bases. The length of the CDR3 is 13 residues. Germline assignment: CDR1 SGHNT and CDR2 YENEEA. The trim removed 3 bases at V and 6 bases at J, leaving 2 bases unmatched.

This chain joins TRBV19 and TRBJ2-1; 12 nucleotides match TRBD2. The junction had 7 bases not matched to a gene; V was cut back by 1 base and J by 9 bases. The CDR3 consists of 16 residues. Germline V gives CDR1 LNHDA, CDR2 SQIVND (reference sequence). The CDR3 region has the DNA TGTGCCAGTAGTATAGGTCCTAGCGGGAGGGGTGGTGAGCAGTTCTTC. Its translation is CASSIGPSGRGGEQFF. The full variable domain, completed using reference TRBV19 and TRBJ2-1, is DGGITQSPKYLFRKEGQNVTLSCEQNLNHDAMYWYRQDPGQGLRLIYYSQIVNDFQKGDIAEGYSVSREKKESFPLTVTSAQKNPTAFYLCASSIGPSGRGGEQFFGPGTRLTVL.

The V gene is TRBV4-3, the J gene TRBJ1-1, with a tentative D call TRBD1 (5 bases). Per the germline V gene, CDR1 is LGHNA and CDR2 is YSLEER. CDR3 length: 16 residues. Trimming removed 0 bases from V and 5 bases from J, with 16 bases in between. The CDR3 reads CASSQDLGRVMTEAFF. In nucleotides, the CDR3 is TGCGCCAGCAGCCAAGATCTAGGCAGGGTTATGACTGAAGCTTTCTTT.

The genes are TRBV18 and TRBJ2-1, with 8 bases identical to TRBD1. V dropped 6 bases and J dropped 3; count of bases not matched to a gene: 10. The CDR3 length is 16 residues. Per the germline V gene, CDR1 is KGHSH and CDR2 is LQKENI. Here the CDR3 reads CASSAQTGVGYNEQFF. CDR3 DNA sequence: TGTGCCAGCTCGGCTCAGACAGGGGTGGGCTACAATGAGCAGTTCTTC.

This clone was detected once. The chain uses TRBV5-1 and TRBJ2-5, with 8 bases identical to TRBD1. The V gene's germline CDR1 is SGHRS and CDR2 YFSETQ. V shed 5 bases, J shed 4 bases, and the junction held 10 bases outside the gene matches. The CDR3 is 15 residues long. The chain's CDR3 is CASRLNGQGRETQYF. The CDR3 DNA reads as TGCGCCAGCAGATTAAATGGACAGGGAAGAGAGACCCAGTACTTC.

The V call is TRBV19, the J call TRBJ2-3, with D possibly matching TRBD1 (5 bases). The CDR3 runs to 12 residues. Trimming shortened V by 0 bases and J by 10 bases, and 8 bases separated the two germline ends. Germline lookup yields CDR1 LNHDA and CDR2 SQIVND (reference sequence). The CDR3 loop is CASSIESGPQYF. DNA of the CDR3: TGTGCCAGTAGTATAGAGTCAGGGCCGCAGTATTTT.

V usage is TRBV29-1 and J usage is TRBJ1-1; D remains unclear. Germline CDR1 and CDR2: SQVTM and ANQGSEA. Deletions cut 4 bases from V and 5 bases from J, with 11 bases between. The CDR3 loop spans 12 amino acids. The CDR3 coding sequence is TGCAGCGTTGGGCCTCGGGGAACTGAAGCTTTCTTT. It is translated as CSVGPRGTEAFF.

The rearrangement joins TRBV7-3 to TRBJ2-5; 8 bases line up with TRBD1. The CDR3 runs to 13 residues. J lost 1 base, V lost 6 bases, and 1 base had no gene match. Per the germline V gene, CDR1 is SGHTA and CDR2 is FQGTGA. Written as DNA, the CDR3 is TGTGCCAGCAGTCAGGGGGCCCAAGAGACCCAGTACTTC. It encodes CASSQGAQETQYF.

CDR3: CASSPNHRGSTEAFF. In nucleotides, the CDR3 is TGCGCCAGCAGTCCGAACCACAGGGGCTCCACTGAAGCTTTCTTT. The J gene is TRBJ1-1, the V gene TRBV5-1, with TRBD1 matching 7 bases. V lost 5 bases, J lost 4 bases, and 11 bases stayed unmatched. The CDR3 has 15 residues. Germline V CDR1 and CDR2: SGHRS, YFSETQ.

This sequence joins TRBV29-1 and TRBJ2-1; TRBD1 aligns across 12 bases. Germline trimming cut 6 bases from V and 2 bases from J; bases unmatched to any gene: 26. Per the germline V gene, CDR1 is SQVTM and CDR2 is ANQGSEA. CDR3 length: 22 residues. CDR3 coding DNA: TGCAGCGTAACGAACCCCACTACGCCTTGGGACAGGGGGCGTTCAACCTACAATGAGCAGTTCTTC. Translated: CSVTNPTTPWDRGRSTYNEQFF.

V and J are TRBV9 and TRBJ2-2; maybe TRBD2 (7 bases). The CDR3 totals 16 residues. The V end lost 3 bases, the J end lost 2 bases, and 14 bases lay between the germline ends. Germline CDR1 and CDR2: SGDLS and YYNGEE. The CDR3 DNA sequence: TGTGCCAGCAGCGCCGGGGGGACAAGTAACACCGGGGAGCTGTTTTTT. Translated: CASSAGGTSNTGELFF. Drawing the rest from reference TRBV9 and TRBJ2-2, the complete variable domain is DSGVTQTPKHLITATGQRVTLRCSPRSGDLSVYWYQQSLDQGLQFLIQYYNGEERAKGNILERFSAQQFPDLHSELNLSSLELGDSALYFCASSAGGTSNTGELFFGEGSRLTVL.

This rearrangement joins TRBV6-5 to TRBJ1-4; a possible D gene is TRBD1 (5 bases). The ends were cut back, 6 bases at V and 3 bases at J, with 8 bases in the middle. The germline CDR1 and CDR2 sequences are MNHEY and SVGAGI. CDR3 length: 13 amino acids. The CDR3 loop is CASRGVPNEKLFF. Written as DNA, the CDR3 is TGTGCCAGCAGAGGGGTCCCTAATGAAAAACTGTTTTTT.

This clone was seen just once. The chain joins TRBV5-8 to TRBJ1-6; D is possibly TRBD1 (5 bases). Germline assignment: CDR1 SGHTS and CDR2 YDEGEE. The germline V and J ends were trimmed by 4 bases and 5 bases, with 13 bases remaining between them. The CDR3 has 15 amino acids. CDR3 bases: TGTGCCAGCAGCCCGGTCGGGGGAAATAATTCACCCCTCCACTTT. Encoded protein: CASSPVGGNNSPLHF.

V gene TRBV5-4 combines with J gene TRBJ2-1; 8 bases match TRBD1. V shed 4 bases, J shed 8 bases, and the junction held 11 bases outside the gene matches. The CDR3 length is 15 residues. The germline V gene has CDR1 SGHNT and CDR2 YYREEE (reference sequence). The DNA of the CDR3 is TGTGCCAGCAGCCCGAGGACAGGGCTGGGGGATGAGCAGTTCTTC. Amino acid sequence: CASSPRTGLGDEQFF.

This chain connects TRBV3-1 (or the pseudogene TRBV3-2) to TRBJ2-1; 8 nucleotides line up with TRBD2. Trimming took 4 bases from V and 2 from J; bases not matched to a gene: 4. CDR3 length: 15 residues. The V gene's germline CDR1 is LGHDT and CDR2 YNNKEL (reference sequence). As DNA, the CDR3 is TGTGCCAGCAGCCCCGGACTAGCAACCTACAATGAGCAGTTCTTC. It is translated as CASSPGLATYNEQFF.

V is TRBV11-3 and J is TRBJ2-3, with 10 bases aligning to TRBD2. The CDR3 has 14 amino acids. Germline V gene sequence: CDR1 SGHNT, CDR2 YENEEA. V shed 5 bases and J 4 bases; nucleotides not matched to a gene: 3. Here the CDR3 DNA reads TGTGCCAGCAGCCGTAGCGGGGGGTCAGATACGCAGTATTTT. This translates into CASSRSGGSDTQYF.

As to this clone: The same CDR3 is also encoded by other DNA sequences in this sample. The V call is TRBV7-9, the J call TRBJ2-2, with D hard to call. Germline V gene sequence: CDR1 SEHNR, CDR2 FQNEAQ (reference sequence). Between the trimmed V and J ends, which lost 5 bases and 3 bases, there was a span of 4 bases. The CDR3 runs to 12 residues. The CDR3 nucleotides read TGTGCCAGCAGCCCCTACACCGGGGAGCTGTTTTTT. It codes for CASSPYTGELFF.

CDR3 loop: CASSYESRAGYTF. CDR3 nucleotide sequence: TGTGCCAGCAGTTACGAGTCACGTGCGGGCTACACCTTC. This rearrangement joins TRBV6-6 to TRBJ1-2; D is ambiguous. The CDR3 sequence is 13 residues long. CDR1 and CDR2 from the germline V gene are MNHNY and SVGAGI (reference sequence). Trimming took off 2 bases at V and 8 bases at J, with 12 bases between the two ends.

The chain is built from TRBV7-9 and TRBJ2-1, with D tentatively TRBD2 (6 bases). CDR3 size: 15 residues. V was clipped by 7 bases and J by 4 bases, with 17 bases between them. Germline V gives CDR1 SEHNR, CDR2 FQNEAQ (reference sequence). This chain's CDR3 is CASTEGEVLYNEQFF. CDR3 coding DNA: TGTGCCAGCACCGAAGGGGAGGTCCTTTACAATGAGCAGTTCTTC.

The rearrangement joins TRBV19 to TRBJ2-2, with 11 bases fitting TRBD1. V shed 6 bases, J shed 4 bases, and the junction held 13 bases outside the gene matches. CDR3 size: 18 residues. Germline V gene lookup returns CDR1 LNHDA and CDR2 SQIVND (reference sequence). The CDR3 nucleotides are TGTGCCAGTAGAATAACACCGGGACAGGGGGGAGTCACCGGGGAGCTGTTTTTT. This sequence encodes CASRITPGQGGVTGELFF.

The chain has TRBV2 and TRBJ2-7; D is uncertain. From germline, CDR1 is SNHLY and CDR2 FYNNEI. The CDR3 spans 12 residues. The V end was cut by 11 bases, the J end by 4 bases, with 15 bases between. The chain's CDR3 is CASSFLFYEQYF. The CDR3, as DNA: TGTGCCTCTTCCTTCCTATTTTACGAGCAGTACTTC. The whole variable domain, filled in from reference TRBV2 and TRBJ2-7, reads EPEVTQTPSHQVTQMGQEVILRCVPISNHLYFYWYRQILGQKVEFLVSFYNNEISEKSEIFDDQFSVERPDGSNFTLKIRSTKLEDSAMYFCASSFLFYEQYFGPGTRLTVT.

The chain employs TRBV2 and TRBJ2-5; maybe TRBD1 (5 bases). Germline CDR1 and CDR2: SNHLY and FYNNEI. The CDR3 loop spans 12 amino acids. V lost 7 bases, J lost 2 bases, and 8 bases lay in between. The CDR3 reads CASTRTQETQYF. CDR3 DNA sequence: TGTGCCAGCACAAGGACACAAGAGACCCAGTACTTC.